This entry features one T cell receptor (beta chain) sequence. The record originates from a study of blood T cell repertoires in COVID-19. Generated by immunoSEQ multiplex PCR, the TCRdb table keeps only in-frame clones and is missing some. The repertoire holds 250,000 to 300,000 clones, with nearly 90% as singletons. The germline V gene has CDR1 SQVTM and CDR2 ANQGSEA. V was cut by 6 bases and J by 0 bases, with 12 bases left in between. The CDR3 totals 14 residues. The sequencing sample was made of PBMCs or T cells enriched from blood (not recorded which). The rearrangement joins TRBV29-1 to TRBJ1-3; D call uncertain. The receptor comes from a woman aged 45-65 years who had been exposed to COVID-19. The CDR3 DNA reads TGCAGCGTGAAACAGAAATACTCTGGAAACACCATATATTTT. It is translated as CSVKQKYSGNTIYF.